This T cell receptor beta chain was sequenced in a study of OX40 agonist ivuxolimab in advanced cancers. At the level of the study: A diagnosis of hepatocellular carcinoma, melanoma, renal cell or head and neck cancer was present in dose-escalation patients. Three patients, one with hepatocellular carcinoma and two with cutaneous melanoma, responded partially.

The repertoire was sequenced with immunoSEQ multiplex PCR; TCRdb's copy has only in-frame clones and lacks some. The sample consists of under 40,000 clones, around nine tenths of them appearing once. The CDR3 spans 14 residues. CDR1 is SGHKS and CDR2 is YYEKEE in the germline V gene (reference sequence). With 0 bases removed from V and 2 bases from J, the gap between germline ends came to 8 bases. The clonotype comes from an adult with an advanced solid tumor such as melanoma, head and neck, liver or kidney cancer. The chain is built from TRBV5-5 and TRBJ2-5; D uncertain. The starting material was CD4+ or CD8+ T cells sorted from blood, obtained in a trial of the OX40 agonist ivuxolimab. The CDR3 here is CASSLGNLQETQYF. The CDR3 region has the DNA TGTGCCAGCAGCTTGGGTAACTTGCAAGAGACCCAGTACTTC.